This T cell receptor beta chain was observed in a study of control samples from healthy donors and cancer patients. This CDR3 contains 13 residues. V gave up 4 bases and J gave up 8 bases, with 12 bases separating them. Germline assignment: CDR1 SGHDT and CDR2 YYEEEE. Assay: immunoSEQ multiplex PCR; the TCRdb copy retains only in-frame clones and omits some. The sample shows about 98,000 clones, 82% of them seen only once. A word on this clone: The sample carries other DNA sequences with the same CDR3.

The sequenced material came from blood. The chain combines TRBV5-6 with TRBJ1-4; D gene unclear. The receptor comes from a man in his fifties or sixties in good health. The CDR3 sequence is CASSLPTGEKLFF. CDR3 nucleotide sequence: TGTGCCAGCAGCCTCCCCACGGGCGAAAAACTGTTTTTT.